The 20 T cell receptor beta chains below all came from one sample that was sequenced in a study of regulatory T cells in long-lasting Graves disease. Investigators prepared the TCR beta libraries by applying iRepertoire HTBI primers and Arm-PCR of CDR3 regions. A single record per CDR3 protein comes from TCRdb applying MiXCR to the multiplex PCR reads. Of under 500,000 distinct CDR3 sequences detected, about 20% appear once; the ten largest clones hold 6.5% to 10%. Time point given: persistent/refractory GD, antithyroid drugs over 5 years with positive TRAb. Following extraction of RNA from PBMCs, that RNA was used to make the TCR library. The sample consisted of peripheral blood mononuclear cells (PBMCs), taken when the disease was refractory, from a patient treated with antithyroid drugs. The receptors here all came from a female donor with Graves disease.

This clonotype showed up many times. V and J are TRBV24-1 and TRBJ2-3; either TRBD1 or TRBD2 may supply D (5 bases each). V lost 4 bases, J lost 2 bases, and 18 bases lay in between. The CDR3 runs 17 residues. CDR1 KGHDR and CDR2 SFDVKD come from the germline V gene. The CDR3 region has the DNA TGTGCCACCAGTGAATATGCCCCGGGACGGTACACAGATACGCAGTATTTT. Its protein product is CATSEYAPGRYTDTQYF.

This chain connects TRBV20-1 to TRBJ1-2; possibly TRBD1 for D (6 bases). The germline gives CDR1 DFQATT, CDR2 SNEGSKA (reference sequence). The CDR3 loop spans 13 amino acids. V lost 1 base and J lost 8, with 14 bases in between. CDR3 residues: CSARASGERGYTF. The CDR3 bases are TGCAGTGCTAGAGCATCAGGGGAACGGGGCTACACCTTC.

This clonotype was seen many times. The chain uses TRBV24-1 and TRBJ1-2; D gene ambiguous. Trimming left V 2 bases short and J 8 bases short, with 14 bases between. Germline V gene data show CDR1 as KGHDR and CDR2 as SFDVKD. The CDR3 contains 14 residues. The CDR3 sequence: CATSDSPGFTGYTF. The CDR3 nucleotides are TGTGCCACCAGTGATTCCCCAGGTTTCACCGGCTACACCTTC.

The chain joins TRBV5-5 to TRBJ1-5, with D uncertain. V dropped 0 bases and J dropped 5 bases, with 15 bases sitting between them. This CDR3 comprises 16 residues. Germline CDR1 SGHKS, CDR2 YYEKEE (reference sequence). DNA of the CDR3: TGTGCCAGCAGCTTGGAGGTCCTTCCGCTCCATCAGCCCCAGCATTTT. This sequence encodes CASSLEVLPLHQPQHF. The whole variable domain, remainder taken from reference TRBV5-5 and TRBJ1-5, is DAGVTQSPTHLIKTRGQQVTLRCSPISGHKSVSWYQQVLGQGPQFIFQYYEKEERGRGNFPDRFSARQFPNYSSELNVNALLLGDSALYLCASSLEVLPLHQPQHFGDGTRLSIL.

The chain employs TRBV24-1 and TRBJ2-7, with D hard to call. CDR1 is KGHDR, CDR2 SFDVKD, per germline. Trimming shortened V by 4 bases and J by 4 bases, and 7 bases separated the two germline ends. There are 12 residues in the CDR3. CDR3 bases: TGTGCCACCAGTGACAATAATTACGAGCAGTACTTC. Its protein is CATSDNNYEQYF.

Only a few counts were recorded for this clonotype. The rearrangement uses TRBV7-2 and TRBJ2-2; D uncertain. With 1 base removed from V and 13 bases from J, the gap between germline ends came to 10 bases. In germline, CDR1 is SGHTA, CDR2 FQGNSA. The CDR3 length is 12 residues. The CDR3, as DNA: TGTGCCAGCAGCTTAGGCGAAGGCACGCTGTTTTTT. It translates to CASSLGEGTLFF.

This clonotype was counted a few times. This chain uses TRBV11-2 with TRBJ1-1, with 11 bases fitting TRBD1. Per germline, CDR1 SGHAT and CDR2 FQNNGV. The CDR3 spans 13 residues. V lost 11 bases to trimming and J lost 8 bases; unmatched junction nucleotides: 10. The CDR3 region is CAGGDRDRGEAFF. CDR3 DNA: TGTGCCGGCGGAGACCGGGACAGGGGGGAAGCTTTCTTT.

The chain couples TRBV7-9 to TRBJ2-6; no clear D. Germline V gene lookup returns CDR1 SEHNR and CDR2 FQNEAQ (reference sequence). The CDR3 contains 18 residues. V dropped 4 bases and J dropped 0 bases, with 16 bases sitting between them. CDR3 DNA: TGTGCCAGCAGCTCCCCTCTCCGACGGCACTCTGGGGCCAACGTCCTGACTTTC. This sequence encodes CASSSPLRRHSGANVLTF.

V is TRBV14 and J is TRBJ2-1, with TRBD2 matching over 11 bases. The CDR3 consists of 16 residues. CDR1 is SGHDN and CDR2 is FVKESK in the germline V gene. V shed 6 bases and J 4 bases; nucleotides not matched to a gene: 8. The CDR3 protein is CASRETGTSGYNEQFF. The CDR3 DNA reads TGTGCCAGCAGGGAAACCGGGACTAGCGGTTACAATGAGCAGTTCTTC.

The chain recombines TRBV9 with TRBJ2-7; 9 nucleotides agree with TRBD1. Germline V CDR1 and CDR2: SGDLS, YYNGEE. The CDR3 covers 15 residues. J was trimmed by 3 bases and V by 0 bases; bases with no gene match: 4. CDR3 bases: TGTGCCAGCAGCGTAGGAGGGACAGGGTTCTACGAGCAGTACTTC. Encoded protein: CASSVGGTGFYEQYF.

This clonotype was counted many times. The chain couples TRBV11-2 to TRBJ2-7, with D maybe TRBD1 (5 bases). CDR3 length equals 12 residues. Germline lookup yields CDR1 SGHAT and CDR2 FQNNGV. V was shortened by 6 bases and J by 9 bases, with 15 bases between the two germline ends. CDR3 in DNA: TGTGCCAGCAGTCAGGGTTTTGGTGGGCAGTACTTC. Amino acid sequence: CASSQGFGGQYF.

This clonotype was recorded at least ten times. The chain combines TRBV30 with TRBJ1-1; D call uncertain. The germline V and J ends were trimmed by 0 bases and 0 bases, with 5 bases remaining between them. The CDR3 spans 13 residues. Germline V gene sequence: CDR1 GTSNPN, CDR2 SVGIG (reference sequence). Here the CDR3 reads CAWSVGVNTEAFF. The CDR3, as DNA: TGTGCCTGGAGTGTCGGGGTGAACACTGAAGCTTTCTTT.

This clonotype was recorded at least ten times. The genes are TRBV20-1 and TRBJ2-7, with a weak D call TRBD2 (5 bases). CDR3 length: 15 amino acids. Germline V CDR1 and CDR2: DFQATT, SNEGSKA (reference sequence). Trimming took off 6 bases at V and 0 bases at J, with 18 bases between the two ends. CDR3 coding DNA: TGCAGTGCGGAGGTGGACGGACTGCCCTCCTACGAGCAGTACTTC. Its protein is CSAEVDGLPSYEQYF.

Written as DNA, the CDR3 is TGCGCCAGCAGTGCCGGCGACAGGGCGGCTTTCTTT. This sequence encodes CASSAGDRAAFF. The V call is TRBV10-2, the J call TRBJ1-1, with 7 bases that match TRBD1. The trim removed 4 bases at V and 11 bases at J, leaving 7 bases unmatched. The CDR3 has 12 residues. Germline CDR1 is WSHSY and CDR2 is SAAADI.

This sequence joins TRBV7-3 and TRBJ2-6; D unresolved. Trimming removed 3 bases at V and 2 bases at J, with 5 bases between. Per the germline V gene, CDR1 is SGHTA and CDR2 is FQGTGA. The CDR3 covers 14 residues. CDR3 sequence (DNA): TGTGCCAGCAGCTTCGTGGCTGGGGCCAACGTCCTGACTTTC. The encoded protein is CASSFVAGANVLTF.

The sample holds many counts of this clonotype. The chain carries TRBV20-1 and TRBJ1-1, with a possible D match to TRBD1 (5 bases). This CDR3 region has 15 residues. CDR1 and CDR2 from the germline V gene are DFQATT and SNEGSKA (reference sequence). Trimming took 0 bases from V and 3 from J, leaving 14 bases between them. Here the CDR3 DNA reads TGCAGTGCTAGAGACCCTTGGGGGGAAGACACTGAAGCTTTCTTT. It codes for CSARDPWGEDTEAFF.

For this clonotype: A much larger clonotype is one base distant, so this may be a read error. The V call is TRBV28, the J call TRBJ2-5, with D tentatively TRBD1 or TRBD2 (6 bases each). The CDR3 contains 15 residues. Germline-derived CDR1 and CDR2 are MDHEN and SYDVKM. V was clipped by 6 bases and J by 7 bases, with 21 bases between them. The chain's CDR3 is CASRYGGAGFGTQYF. As DNA, the CDR3 is TGTGCCAGCAGGTACGGGGGCGCGGGTTTCGGGACCCAGTACTTC. The full variable domain, its missing parts supplied by reference TRBV28 and TRBJ2-5, is DVKVTQSSRYLVKRTGEKVFLECVQDMDHENMFWYRQDPGLGLRLIYFSYDVKMKEKGDIPEGYSVSREKKERFSLILESASTNQTSMYLCASRYGGAGFGTQYFGPGTRLLVL.

The rearrangement links TRBV14 to TRBJ1-2; 8 nucleotides match TRBD1. This CDR3 is 13 amino acids long. V lost 5 bases to trimming and J lost 7 bases; unmatched junction nucleotides: 6. Germline CDR1 and CDR2: SGHDN and FVKESK. The CDR3 spells CASSADRGGGYTF. In DNA form, the CDR3 reads TGTGCCAGCAGCGCAGACAGGGGTGGTGGCTACACCTTC.

In its sample, this clonotype was seen a few times. This sequence joins TRBV12-3 or TRBV12-4 and TRBJ2-3, with TRBD1 identical over 7 bases. This CDR3 has 14 amino acids. After removal of 6 bases from V and 1 base from J, the junction contained 4 bases not matched to a gene. The CDR3 region is CASSPGQRTDTQYF. DNA for the CDR3: TGTGCCAGCAGCCCGGGACAGCGCACAGATACGCAGTATTTT.

The chain links TRBV10-3 to TRBJ2-2, with TRBD2 identical over 8 bases. The CDR3 extends over 14 amino acids. With V trimmed by 10 bases and J by 4 bases, 8 bases remained unmatched. Looked up from germline, CDR1 is ENHRY and CDR2 is SYGVKD. CDR3 nucleotide sequence: TGTGCCAACACAGCGGGAGAGGGCACCGGGGAGCTGTTTTTT. This translates into CANTAGEGTGELFF.